The next 27 T cell receptor beta chains were all read from a single sample in a study of T cells in women clearing cervical HPV infection. Profiling relied on immunoSEQ multiplex PCR, and the TCRdb table lists in-frame clones only, not all of them. The listing records around 20,000 clones. Sequencing was performed on blood buffy coat. Receptors originate from a woman between 18 and 70 years old with a cervical HPV16 infection that either progressed to CIN3+ or cleared (not recorded which).

Notes on this clone: The sequenced fragment ends 3 residues before the CDR3 boundary, so the rest is inferred from the germline J gene. The chain joins TRBV20-1 to TRBJ1-6, with 7 bases that match TRBD1. The CDR3 is 13 residues long. The germline gives CDR1 DFQATT, CDR2 SNEGSKA (reference sequence). V lost 6 bases and J lost 7; bases outside the gene matches: 6. The sequenced part of the CDR3 DNA is TGCAGTGCCCCGGACAGGCCAAATTCACCC. Its translation is CSAPDRPNSP. The CDR3 in its entirety is CSAPDRPNSPLHF.

Comment on this clone: The sequence runs out 3 residues before the end of the CDR3; the remainder is reconstructed from the germline J gene. This chain joins TRBV6-2 or TRBV6-3 and TRBJ2-7; 9 nucleotides match TRBD1. J was trimmed by 6 bases and V by 6 bases; bases with no gene match: 12. This CDR3 is 15 amino acids long. CDR1 is MNHEY and CDR2 is SVGEGT in the germline V gene. CDR3 sequence: CASSRRDRVGFEQYF. The CDR3 bases that were read are TGTGCCAGCAGCCGCCGGGACAGGGTGGGGTTCGAG.

A remark on this clone: The sequenced fragment ends 3 residues before the CDR3 boundary, so the rest is inferred from the germline J gene. This chain uses TRBV14 with TRBJ2-7; 8 bases align to TRBD1. Looked up from germline, CDR1 is SGHDN and CDR2 is FVKESK. J lost 2 bases, V lost 6 bases, and 6 bases had no gene match. The CDR3 loop spans 14 amino acids. Partial CDR3 DNA: TGTGCCAGCAGGAGACAGGGGTCAACCTACGAG. As protein: CASRRQGSTYE. The whole CDR3 protein reads CASRRQGSTYEQYF.

Of note for this clone: Sequencing ends 3 residues short of the CDR3 end; the germline J gene provides the rest. The chain uses TRBV5-1 and TRBJ2-1, with D hard to call. This CDR3 has 16 amino acids. With 0 bases removed from V and 4 bases from J, the gap between germline ends came to 14 bases. Per germline, CDR1 SGHRS and CDR2 YFSETQ. This CDR3 reads CASSLVGRNDYNEQFF. The CDR3 bases that were read are TGCGCCAGCAGCTTGGTTGGCAGGAACGATTACAATGAG. The whole variable domain, remainder taken from reference TRBV5-1 and TRBJ2-1, is KAGVTQTPRYLIKTRGQQVTLSCSPISGHRSVSWYQQTPGQGLQFLFEYFSETQRNKGNFPGRFSGRQFSNSRSEMNVSTLELGDSALYLCASSLVGRNDYNEQFFGPGTRLTVL.

Concerning this clone itself: Read data end 3 residues before the CDR3 end; the end is taken from the germline J gene. The chain joins TRBV19 to TRBJ1-1; TRBD1 matches 7 bases. Trimming took 5 bases from V and 1 from J; bases not matched to a gene: 10. In germline, CDR1 is LNHDA, CDR2 SQIVND (reference sequence). CDR3 length: 16 amino acids. The CDR3 sequence is CASSAAEAGGNTEAFF. The sequenced CDR3 bases are TGTGCCAGTAGTGCCGCAGAGGCAGGGGGGAACACTGAA.

CDR3 in amino acids: CASSYRAAELSYEQYF. The sequenced CDR3 bases are TGTGCCAGCAGTTACAGAGCGGCCGAGCTCTCCTACGAG. The chain carries TRBV6-2 or TRBV6-3 and TRBJ2-7; D perhaps matches TRBD2 (5 bases). The sequenced fragment ends 3 residues before the CDR3 boundary, so the rest is inferred from the germline J gene. The germline V and J ends were trimmed by 2 bases and 0 bases, with 14 bases remaining between them. Germline V gives CDR1 MNHEY, CDR2 SVGEGT. This CDR3 spans 16 amino acids.

About this clone itself: Read coverage stops 3 residues before the CDR3 terminus; the germline J gene supplies the remainder. The gene calls are TRBV5-1 and TRBJ2-1; 12 nucleotides match TRBD2. The CDR3 covers 16 residues. V lost 0 bases and J lost 2; bases outside the gene matches: 0. The germline V gene has CDR1 SGHRS and CDR2 YFSETQ. Partial CDR3 DNA: TGCGCCAGCAGCTTGGCTAGCGGGGGGGCCTACAATGAG. This gives the protein CASSLASGGAYNE. In full, the CDR3 reads CASSLASGGAYNEQFF. Looking up the rest from reference TRBV5-1 and TRBJ2-1 gives the full variable domain: KAGVTQTPRYLIKTRGQQVTLSCSPISGHRSVSWYQQTPGQGLQFLFEYFSETQRNKGNFPGRFSGRQFSNSRSEMNVSTLELGDSALYLCASSLASGGAYNEQFFGPGTRLTVL.

Note on this clone: The read is 3 residues too short to cover the CDR3 end, so that end is filled in from the germline J gene. The chain has TRBV28 and TRBJ2-7, with 10 bases that match TRBD2. Germline V gene data show CDR1 as MDHEN and CDR2 as SYDVKM. V gave up 4 bases and J gave up 6 bases; unmatched junction bases: 12. The CDR3 length is 16 residues. The CDR3 protein is CASSSNSGGDLGEQYF. The DNA read from the CDR3 is TGTGCCAGCAGTTCCAACAGCGGGGGGGATTTAGGCGAG.

A note on this clone: Read coverage stops 3 residues before the CDR3 terminus; the germline J gene supplies the remainder. The V gene is TRBV19, the J gene TRBJ2-7; D may be TRBD2 (5 bases). Germline V gene lookup returns CDR1 LNHDA and CDR2 SQIVND (reference sequence). V lost 6 bases and J 2 bases, leaving 11 bases between the germline ends. CDR3 size: 13 residues. CDR3 protein: CASRPAATYEQYF. The covered CDR3 bases are TGTGCCAGTAGGCCAGCGGCAACCTACGAG.

In the case of this clone: One end of the junction is discordant with germline, which a read error may explain. The read stops 3 residues short of the end of the CDR3; the missing end is completed from the germline J gene. The V gene is TRBV4-2, the J gene TRBJ2-7; TRBD2 matches 12 bases. This CDR3 comprises 16 residues. CDR1 LGHNA and CDR2 YNFKEQ come from the germline V gene. The sequenced part of the CDR3 DNA is TGCGCCAGCAGCCAAGCCGGACTAGCGGGATTATACGAG. The encoded protein is CASSQAGLAGLYE. The full-length CDR3 reads as CASSQAGLAGLYEQYF.

With regard to this clone: The sequenced fragment ends 3 residues before the CDR3 boundary, so the rest is inferred from the germline J gene. The rearrangement joins TRBV5-1 to TRBJ1-1; possibly TRBD1 for D (5 bases). V was trimmed by 0 bases and J by 3 bases, leaving 12 bases between them. Germline values: CDR1 SGHRS, CDR2 YFSETQ. CDR3 size: 15 residues. The sequenced CDR3 bases are TGCGCCAGCAGCTTGGAAGACAGCTCTCACACTGAA. This gives the protein CASSLEDSSHTE. The CDR3 reads in full as CASSLEDSSHTEAFF.

With regard to this clone: The CDR3 goes on 3 residues after the read ends, and that part is filled in from the germline J gene. The chain combines TRBV2 with TRBJ1-5; tentatively, D is TRBD1 (6 bases). V lost 2 bases, J lost 2 bases, and 10 bases lay in between. The CDR3 length is 15 residues. In germline, CDR1 is SNHLY, CDR2 FYNNEI. CDR3 DNA, as far as it was read: TGTGCCAGCAGTGAATTGGGGGGGCGCAATCAGCCC. This codes for CASSELGGRNQP. The whole CDR3 sequence reads CASSELGGRNQPQHF.

As to this clone: Read data end 3 residues before the CDR3 end; the end is taken from the germline J gene. The V gene is TRBV28, the J gene TRBJ2-7; D might be TRBD2 (6 bases). CDR3 length equals 13 residues. The V gene lost 7 bases and the J gene lost 5 bases, with 15 bases spanning the gap. Looked up from germline, CDR1 is MDHEN and CDR2 is SYDVKM. This chain's CDR3 is CASTPAGQDEQYF. The sequenced CDR3 bases are TGTGCCAGCACTCCGGCGGGGCAGGACGAG. Full variable domain (rest looked up from reference TRBV28 and TRBJ2-7): DVKVTQSSRYLVKRTGEKVFLECVQDMDHENMFWYRQDPGLGLRLIYFSYDVKMKEKGDIPEGYSVSREKKERFSLILESASTNQTSMYLCASTPAGQDEQYFGPGTRLTVT.

To note about this clone: The CDR3 extends 3 residues past the end of the read, so its final part is completed from the germline J gene. The chain uses TRBV7-3 and TRBJ2-5; D is unresolved. CDR1 and CDR2 from the germline V gene are SGHTA and FQGTGA. Trimming cost V 1 base and J 2 bases, with 11 bases left between them. There are 15 residues in the CDR3. The CDR3 region is CASSLSGIGQETQYF. The DNA read from the CDR3 is TGTGCCAGCAGCTTAAGCGGTATCGGACAAGAGACC.

A word on this clone: The observed sequence ends 3 residues before the CDR3 terminus, with the missing tail filled in from the germline J gene. V is TRBV12-5 and J is TRBJ2-5, with TRBD2 matching over 12 bases. The CDR3 has 18 amino acids. V trimming: 0 bases; J trimming: 0 bases; junction bases outside the gene matches: 5. Germline CDR1 is LGHNT and CDR2 is FRNRAP. The CDR3 bases that were read are TGTGCTAGTGGTTTGGTACTAGCGGGGGGCCGACACCAAGAGACC. Translation gives CASGLVLAGGRHQET. The whole CDR3 protein reads CASGLVLAGGRHQETQYF.

Turning to this clone: At one of its ends the junction is not consistent with the germline gene, which may arise from a read error. The CDR3 extends 3 residues past the end of the read, so its final part is completed from the germline J gene. The chain couples TRBV7-7 to TRBJ1-2, with 7 positions matching TRBD1. CDR3 length: 13 residues. The germline V gene has CDR1 SSHAT and CDR2 FNYEAQ (reference sequence). CDR3 in amino acids: CASSFGRGNDYTF. Partial CDR3 DNA: TGTGCTAGCAGCTTCGGCAGGGGGAATGAC.

As concerns this clone: The read gets to within 3 residues of the CDR3 end, and the germline J gene fills in the rest. The chain is built from TRBV6-2 or TRBV6-3 and TRBJ2-2; D unclear. The CDR3 is made up of 14 amino acids. Trimming removed 0 bases at V and 8 bases at J, with 10 bases between. Germline lookup yields CDR1 MNHEY and CDR2 SVGEGT. This chain's CDR3 is CASSYSIFTGELFF. The sequenced CDR3 bases are TGTGCCAGCAGTTACTCGATTTTTACAGGGGAG.

With regard to this clone: The germline gene is not matched at one end of the junction; a read error may be the cause. The read stops 3 residues short of the end of the CDR3; the missing end is completed from the germline J gene. The chain joins TRBV28 to TRBJ2-7; the D gene is possibly TRBD2 (7 bases). This CDR3 comprises 14 residues. Germline CDR1 is MDHEN and CDR2 is SYDVKM. CDR3 loop: CASGVGGGSNEQYF. The part of the CDR3 DNA that was read is TGTGCCAGCGGCGTGGGGGGGGGCTCCAACGAG.

To note about this clone: The read halts 3 residues ahead of the CDR3 end, with the missing end drawn from the germline J gene. The chain combines TRBV5-1 with TRBJ1-4; 7 nucleotides agree with TRBD1. Trimming removed 4 bases from V and 3 bases from J; junction bases left unmatched: 6. The CDR3 has 15 amino acids. Germline V lookup: CDR1 SGHRS, CDR2 YFSETQ. CDR3: CASSQGGSANEKLFF. The CDR3 DNA, read in part, is TGCGCCAGCAGCCAGGGGGGTTCAGCTAATGAAAAA. The full variable domain, with the rest looked up from reference TRBV5-1 and TRBJ1-4, is KAGVTQTPRYLIKTRGQQVTLSCSPISGHRSVSWYQQTPGQGLQFLFEYFSETQRNKGNFPGRFSGRQFSNSRSEMNVSTLELGDSALYLCASSQGGSANEKLFFGSGTQLSVL.

Worth noting for this clone: The sequenced fragment ends 3 residues before the CDR3 boundary, so the rest is inferred from the germline J gene. V and J are TRBV28 and TRBJ2-3; a weak D match, TRBD2 (5 bases). This CDR3 is built from 13 residues. Germline V lookup: CDR1 MDHEN, CDR2 SYDVKM. Trimming cost V 8 bases and J 1 base, with 10 bases left between them. CDR3 sequence: CASGPGGTDTQYF. The part of the CDR3 DNA that was read is TGTGCCAGCGGGCCCGGGGGCACAGATACG.

Comments on this clone: The CDR3 extends 3 residues past the end of the read, so its final part is completed from the germline J gene. The J gene is TRBJ2-1, the V gene TRBV11-2; 8 nucleotides agree with TRBD2. The V gene end was trimmed by 8 bases and the J gene end by 5 bases; junction bases not matched to a gene: 8. Germline V gives CDR1 SGHAT, CDR2 FQNNGV. The CDR3 contains 14 residues. Incomplete CDR3 DNA: TGTGCCAGCGGGGGACTAGTGGTCAACAATGAG. It translates to CASGGLVVNNE. The full CDR3 protein reads CASGGLVVNNEQFF.

Points on this clone: The read terminates 3 residues ahead of where the CDR3 ends, so the germline J gene completes it. The V and J genes are TRBV20-1 and TRBJ2-5; 9 nucleotides agree with TRBD2. This CDR3 has 17 residues. Germline trimming cut 0 bases from V and 1 base from J; bases unmatched to any gene: 9. Germline V lookup: CDR1 DFQATT, CDR2 SNEGSKA (reference sequence). CDR3 DNA, as far as it was read: TGCAGTGCTAGAGATTACCGGCTAGCGGGGTTCCAAGAGACC. Translated, it gives CSARDYRLAGFQET. The full CDR3 protein reads CSARDYRLAGFQETQYF.

Comment on this clone: The read is 3 residues too short to cover the CDR3 end, so that end is filled in from the germline J gene. The V call is TRBV7-9, the J call TRBJ2-3; D call uncertain. The CDR3 runs to 10 residues. Trimming stripped 5 bases from V and 5 bases from J, with 2 bases between. From germline, CDR1 is SEHNR and CDR2 FQNEAQ (reference sequence). Here the CDR3 reads CASSQDTQYF. CDR3 bases read: TGTGCCAGCAGCCAAGATACG. Full variable domain (missing parts from reference TRBV7-9 and TRBJ2-3): DTGVSQNPRHKITKRGQNVTFRCDPISEHNRLYWYRQTLGQGPEFLTYFQNEAQLEKSRLLSDRFSAERPKGSFSTLEIQRTEQGDSAMYLCASSQDTQYFGPGTRLTVL.

Points on this clone: The missing CDR3 end, 3 residues past where the read stops, is filled in from the germline J gene. The chain recombines TRBV2 with TRBJ1-5; 11 positions agree with TRBD1. V gave up 6 bases and J gave up 3 bases; unmatched junction bases: 4. Looked up from germline, CDR1 is SNHLY and CDR2 is FYNNEI. The CDR3 is 15 residues long. The CDR3 here is CASRKDRGLNQPQHF. The part of the CDR3 DNA that was read is TGTGCCAGCAGGAAGGACAGGGGGCTCAATCAGCCC.

In regard to this clone: The read gets to within 3 residues of the CDR3 end, and the germline J gene fills in the rest. This chain links TRBV6-2 or TRBV6-3 with TRBJ2-5, with 11 bases lining up with TRBD1. The CDR3 covers 13 residues. Germline CDR1 reads MNHEY; CDR2 reads SVGEGT. The J segment lost 5 bases and the V segment lost 8 bases, leaving 4 bases of the junction unmatched. CDR3 residues: CASSDRGRETQYF. The DNA read from the CDR3 is TGTGCCAGCTCGGACAGGGGGCGGGAGACC.

With respect to this clone: Read coverage stops 3 residues before the CDR3 terminus; the germline J gene supplies the remainder. This chain uses TRBV20-1 with TRBJ1-2; 8 bases line up with TRBD1. The CDR3 is 17 residues long. Germline V lookup: CDR1 DFQATT, CDR2 SNEGSKA (reference sequence). After removal of 0 bases from V and 5 bases from J, the junction contained 14 bases not matched to a gene. CDR3 loop: CSARDLRTGLGTYGYTF. The CDR3 bases that were read are TGCAGTGCTAGAGATCTCAGGACAGGGTTGGGGACTTATGGC.

The CDR3 reads CAWSVRDTQYF. The CDR3 DNA, read in part, is TGTGCCTGGAGTGTAAGGGATACG. The rearrangement uses TRBV30 and TRBJ2-3; D gene uncertain. The CDR3 is cut off 3 residues early in the read; its end comes from the germline J gene. The CDR3 sequence is 11 residues long. Germline V gene lookup returns CDR1 GTSNPN and CDR2 SVGIG (reference sequence). V was clipped by 0 bases and J by 6 bases, with 4 bases between them.